This TCR beta chain was profiled in a study of T cells in Graves' hyperthyroidism and ophthalmopathy. RNA transcripts provided the source from which TCR beta CDR3 regions were amplified. Carried out on the TCR CDR3, a first-round RT-PCR used the HTBI primer set. A single record per CDR3 protein comes from TCRdb applying MiXCR to the multiplex PCR reads. The table has a few hundred thousand distinct CDR3 sequences, about a fifth seen once. Study-level points and caveats: The majority of expanded thyroid clonotypes above 0.001 also appeared in blood.

This clonotype was found many times. Its matching antigen is unknown. V lost 6 bases, J lost 5 bases, and 14 bases lay in between. This CDR3 is built from 14 residues. Hyperthyroidism had been newly diagnosed in patients aged 18 to 65, and its duration was under 2 months. PBMCs came from 8.5 to 10 ml fresh peripheral blood. The chain links TRBV12-3 or TRBV12-4 to TRBJ1-5; D is ambiguous. Material for sequencing was blood. This TCR came from a man aged 18 to 30 with Graves' hyperthyroidism. The CDR3 here is CASSAGRGDQPQHF. The DNA of the CDR3 is TGTGCCAGCAGCGCGGGCCGCGGGGATCAGCCCCAGCATTTT.